Listed below are T cell receptor beta chains from one sample, sequenced in a study of blood T cell repertoires in COVID-19. Libraries were prepared by immunoSEQ multiplex PCR; TCRdb keeps only in-frame clonotypes and omits some of them. The profile covers more than 150,000 clones, with 75% to 80% appearing a single time and around 13% taken by the ten largest. What was sequenced was peripheral blood. All receptors derive from a woman aged 80 or over with acute or convalescent COVID-19. Each CDR3 is given with its conserved first and last residue. D genes are given only for firm matches. A row's size may be missing; if present it is once, few, many or a size class.

>-|-|TRBJ1-3|TRBV28|16
CASSFFRRGKGNTIYF
TGTGCCAGCAGTTTTTTCCGGAGGGGTAAGGGAAACACCATATATTTT
>TRBD1|-|TRBJ2-7|TRBV4-2|16
CASSRTQGQGVHEQYF
TGTGCCAGCAGCCGGACCCAGGGACAGGGAGTTCACGAGCAGTACTTC
>-|-|TRBJ1-2|TRBV3-1/TRBV3-2|15
CASSQERGGSYGYTF
TGTGCCAGCAGCCAAGAAAGGGGGGGAAGCTATGGCTACACCTTC
>-|-|TRBJ1-2|TRBV7-9|12
CASSPTGYGYTF
TGTGCCAGCAGCCCGACGGGCTATGGCTACACCTTC
>-|-|TRBJ2-7|TRBV30|14
CAWSSHVTPYEQYF
TGTGCCTGGAGTTCCCACGTAACTCCCTACGAGCAGTACTTC
>-|-|TRBJ2-5|TRBV5-1|14
CASSLGGRQETQYF
TGCGCCAGCAGCTTGGGCGGAAGACAAGAGACCCAGTACTTC
>TRBD1|-|TRBJ1-1|TRBV6-6|14
CASTQGQINTEAFF
TGTGCCAGCACTCAGGGACAGATAAACACTGAAGCTTTCTTT
>-|-|TRBJ2-7|TRBV6-1|15
CASSEALTGAYEQYF
TGTGCCAGCAGTGAAGCGCTTACAGGTGCCTACGAGCAGTACTTC
>-|-|TRBJ2-1|TRBV12-3/TRBV12-4|13
CASSLSRIDEQFF
TGTGCCAGCAGTTTATCCAGGATCGATGAGCAGTTCTTC
>-|-|TRBJ1-4|TRBV30|14
CAWRGAASNEKLFF
TGTGCCTGGAGGGGGGCGGCTTCGAATGAAAAACTGTTTTTT
>-|-|TRBJ2-1|TRBV6-5|14
CASSYFPGNNEQFF
TGTGCCAGCAGTTATTTTCCAGGTAACAATGAGCAGTTCTTC
>-|-|TRBJ1-1|TRBV27|13
CASSLSRGYEAFF
TGTGCCAGCAGTTTATCGAGGGGGTATGAAGCTTTCTTT
>TRBD1|-|TRBJ2-7|TRBV30|15
CAWSVSGGAGYEQYF
TGTGCCTGGAGTGTCTCAGGGGGCGCAGGGTACGAGCAGTACTTC
>-|-|TRBJ1-5|TRBV2|15
CASRIPGNSNQPQHF
TGTGCCAGCAGGATCCCGGGGAATAGCAATCAGCCCCAGCATTTT
>TRBD1|-|TRBJ1-2|TRBV6-5|13
CASRPDRYYGYTF
TGTGCCAGCAGACCGGACAGGTACTATGGCTACACCTTC
>TRBD2|-|TRBJ2-3|TRBV5-1|15
CASSVLAGGTDTQYF
TGCGCCAGCAGCGTACTAGCGGGGGGCACAGATACGCAGTATTTT
>-|-|TRBJ2-3|TRBV5-1|15
CASSQLSGDTDTQYF
TGCGCCAGCAGCCAATTGTCAGGGGACACAGATACGCAGTATTTT
>TRBD1|-|TRBJ2-2|TRBV5-1|15
CASSPGQGYTGELFF
TGCGCCAGCAGTCCGGGACAGGGATACACCGGGGAGCTGTTTTTT
>-|-|TRBJ1-2|TRBV4-1|16
CASSPEYQGRGGGYTF
TGCGCCAGCAGTCCTGAATATCAGGGGAGGGGCGGTGGCTACACCTTC
>TRBD1|-|TRBJ1-6|TRBV5-1|15
CASSRAGTGSAPLHF
TGCGCCAGCAGCCGGGCCGGGACAGGGTCAGCACCCCTCCACTTT
>TRBD1|-|TRBJ1-2|TRBV18|14
CASSPGTDSYGYTF
TGTGCCAGCTCACCCGGGACAGACTCATATGGCTACACCTTC
>TRBD2|-|TRBJ2-7|TRBV4-1|16
CASSQPRGGAGREQYF
TGCGCCAGCAGCCAGCCCCGGGGGGGGGCTGGGCGCGAGCAGTACTTC
>TRBD1|-|TRBJ1-4|TRBV28|15
CASSSLGTGVGKLFF
TGTGCCAGCAGCTCCCTTGGGACAGGGGTAGGAAAACTGTTTTTT
>TRBD2|-|TRBJ2-1|TRBV10-2|15
CASRVMGGDNNEQFF
TGCGCCAGCCGGGTCATGGGGGGGGATAACAATGAGCAGTTCTTC
>-|-|TRBJ2-7|TRBV12-2|13
CASRFGLVGEQYF
TGTGCAAGTCGCTTCGGACTAGTCGGCGAGCAGTACTTC
>-|few|TRBJ1-1|TRBV7-8|13
CASSLDGGGEAFF
TGTGCCAGCAGCTTAGATGGGGGCGGTGAAGCTTTCTTT
>-|-|TRBJ1-3|TRBV28|15
CASSTPRGSGNTIYF
TGTGCCAGCAGTACTCCTAGGGGCTCTGGAAACACCATATATTTT
>-|-|TRBJ2-3|TRBV27|16
CASSLSYRGGTDTQYF
TGTGCCAGCAGTTTATCGTATAGAGGAGGGACAGATACGCAGTATTTT
>-|-|TRBJ1-2|TRBV28|13
CASRGTGLGGYTF
TGTGCCAGCAGGGGAACAGGCCTTGGGGGCTACACCTTC
>-|-|TRBJ1-3|TRBV3-1/TRBV3-2|14
CASSLRVSGNTIYF
TGTGCCAGCAGCCTCAGGGTCTCTGGAAACACCATATATTTT
>TRBD1|-|TRBJ2-3|TRBV5-8|16
CASSEGQGAKADTQYF
TGTGCCAGCAGCGAAGGACAGGGGGCGAAGGCAGATACGCAGTATTTT
>-|-|TRBJ2-3|TRBV5-1|15
CASSLPQGSTDTQYF
TGCGCCAGCAGCTTGCCTCAGGGTAGTACAGATACGCAGTATTTT
>-|few|TRBJ1-2|TRBV28|15
CASRSPRGANYGYTF
TGTGCCAGCAGATCACCCCGGGGGGCTAACTATGGCTACACCTTC
>TRBD1|-|TRBJ2-1|TRBV27|14
CASSDPGGVNEQFF
TGTGCCAGCAGTGACCCAGGGGGTGTTAATGAGCAGTTCTTC
>TRBD2|-|TRBJ2-7|TRBV30|18
CAWSVLGSGGLRGYEQYF
TGTGCCTGGAGTGTACTAGGTAGCGGGGGCCTGAGGGGGTACGAGCAGTACTTC
>TRBD2|-|TRBJ2-7|TRBV6-5|11
CASSNGRAQYF
TGTGCCAGCAGTAATGGGAGGGCTCAGTACTTC
>-|-|TRBJ2-2|TRBV28|12
CASSLLTGELFF
TGTGCCAGCAGTTTATTAACCGGGGAGCTGTTTTTT
>-|few|TRBJ1-1|TRBV7-2|15
CASSLVYGGAAEAFF
TGTGCCAGCAGCTTAGTTTACGGGGGGGCCGCTGAAGCTTTCTTT
>TRBD2|-|TRBJ2-1|TRBV28|15
CASSSLAGGSNEQFF
TGTGCCAGCAGTTCTCTAGCGGGAGGCTCCAATGAGCAGTTCTTC
>TRBD1|-|TRBJ2-1|TRBV28|13
CASTQTGFHEQFF
TGTGCCAGCACTCAGACAGGGTTCCATGAGCAGTTCTTC
>-|once|TRBJ2-1|TRBV6-5|15
CASLSAGGPYNEQFF
TGTGCCAGCCTCTCAGCTGGGGGCCCCTACAATGAGCAGTTCTTC
>TRBD1|-|TRBJ2-7|TRBV19|15
CASSLTGVGTYEQYF
TGTGCCAGTAGTCTGACAGGGGTGGGGACCTACGAGCAGTACTTC
>TRBD1|-|TRBJ1-6|TRBV10-2|15
CASSAGTAASSPLHF
TGCGCCAGCAGTGCTGGGACAGCCGCAAGTTCACCCCTCCACTTT